Listed here are 30 T cell receptor beta chains from one sample, sequenced in a study of blood T cells in healthy people across ages. Combining a sample-barcoded 5' primer with a J-beta primer mix, a second PCR ran for roughly 7 to 11 cycles. TCRdb re-analysed the 5' RACE reads in MiXCR, keeping a single row per CDR3 protein. The sample gives 800,000 or so distinct CDR3 sequences, less than 80% of which show up once; roughly a quarter is in the top ten. The sequencing input was blood. The receptor set was obtained from a man younger than 40 in good health.

This clonotype was detected only once. The V gene is TRBV6-5, the J gene TRBJ1-6; D perhaps matches TRBD1 (5 bases). The CDR3 sequence is 18 residues long. The germline V and J ends were trimmed by 2 bases and 3 bases, with 17 bases remaining between them. Germline CDR1 reads MNHEY; CDR2 reads SVGAGI. This CDR3 reads CASSYDLPTDHYNSPLHF. DNA of the CDR3: TGTGCCAGCAGTTACGACCTCCCGACAGACCACTATAATTCACCCCTCCACTTT.

This clonotype occurred a few times. The CDR3 here is CASSLDGGQGYEQFF. CDR3 DNA: TGTGCCAGCAGCCTTGACGGGGGACAGGGGTATGAGCAGTTCTTC. The chain has TRBV7-2 and TRBJ2-1; 10 bases agree with TRBD1. With 5 bases clipped from V and 8 bases from J, the junction kept 9 bases outside the gene matches. Germline assignment: CDR1 SGHTA and CDR2 FQGNSA. CDR3 length: 15 residues. Supplemented by reference TRBV7-2 and TRBJ2-1, the full variable domain reads GAGVSQSPSNKVTEKGKDVELRCDPISGHTALYWYRQSLGQGLEFLIYFQGNSAPDKSGLPSDRFSAERTGGSVSTLTIQRTQQEDSAVYLCASSLDGGQGYEQFFGPGTRLTVL.

This sequence joins TRBV6-2 or TRBV6-3 and TRBJ2-1; 15 bases fit TRBD2. V lost 9 bases, J lost 10 bases, and 19 bases stayed unmatched. The CDR3 runs 18 residues. Per the germline V gene, CDR1 is MNHEY and CDR2 is SVGEGT. The CDR3 here is CASHRTSGGEYGGAEQFF. The DNA for the CDR3 is TGTGCCAGTCACAGGACTAGCGGGGGGGAGTACGGCGGGGCAGAGCAGTTCTTC.

This chain connects TRBV7-2 to TRBJ1-2; 9 bases are shared with TRBD1. Germline V lookup: CDR1 SGHTA, CDR2 FQGNSA. The CDR3 is made up of 15 amino acids. Trimming removed 5 bases from V and 8 bases from J; junction bases left unmatched: 12. CDR3 in amino acids: CASSRTGTGIGGYTF. The CDR3 DNA sequence: TGTGCCAGCAGCCGAACCGGGACAGGGATTGGCGGCTACACCTTC. Full variable domain (remainder filled in from reference TRBV7-2 and TRBJ1-2): GAGVSQSPSNKVTEKGKDVELRCDPISGHTALYWYRQSLGQGLEFLIYFQGNSAPDKSGLPSDRFSAERTGGSVSTLTIQRTQQEDSAVYLCASSRTGTGIGGYTFGSGTRLTVV.

The chain joins TRBV7-2 to TRBJ1-4, with D possibly being TRBD1 (5 bases). The CDR3 is 13 residues long. The germline V gene has CDR1 SGHTA and CDR2 FQGNSA. V lost 6 bases to trimming and J lost 6 bases, with 11 bases between them. CDR3 residues: CASRDTEYEKLFF. The CDR3 coding sequence is TGTGCCAGCAGGGACACAGAATATGAAAAACTGTTTTTT.

The chain employs TRBV29-1 and TRBJ1-1; D perhaps matches TRBD1 (5 bases). Trimming removed 3 bases from V and 2 bases from J, with 10 bases in between. The CDR3 loop spans 13 amino acids. Germline assignment: CDR1 SQVTM and CDR2 ANQGSEA. The CDR3 DNA reads TGCAGCGTTGAGGCGGGGGTAAACACTGAAGCTTTCTTT. Translation gives CSVEAGVNTEAFF.

The J gene is TRBJ1-6, the V gene TRBV6-5; TRBD1 might be the D (6 bases). Trimming removed 10 bases from V and 3 bases from J, with 10 bases in between. Germline V gene data show CDR1 as MNHEY and CDR2 as SVGAGI. The CDR3 has 13 residues. The CDR3 sequence is CATMDSYNSPLHF. The CDR3 DNA sequence: TGTGCCACCATGGACAGCTATAATTCACCCCTCCACTTT.

This clonotype was seen just once. The V call is TRBV25-1, the J call TRBJ1-2; D perhaps matches TRBD1 (5 bases). Germline CDR1 MGHDK, CDR2 SYGVNS. V was clipped by 7 bases and J by 5 bases, with 17 bases between them. The CDR3 loop spans 14 amino acids. The CDR3 loop is CASTGDPGGYGYTF. The CDR3, as DNA: TGTGCCAGCACGGGGGATCCCGGGGGATATGGCTACACCTTC.

The rearrangement uses TRBV3-1 and TRBJ2-1, with 7 bases that match TRBD1. V lost 1 base, J lost 0 bases, and 6 bases stayed unmatched. The CDR3 is made up of 17 amino acids. Per the germline V gene, CDR1 is LGHDT and CDR2 is YNNKEL (reference sequence). CDR3 loop: CASSQGVYRGSYNEQFF. In DNA form, the CDR3 reads TGTGCCAGCAGCCAAGGGGTTTACAGGGGCTCCTACAATGAGCAGTTCTTC.

This clonotype came up a few times. At one of its ends the junction is not consistent with the germline gene, which may arise from a read error. The V and J genes are TRBV5-1 and TRBJ2-7, with TRBD2 identical over 8 bases. Germline loops: CDR1 SGHRS, CDR2 YFSETQ. The CDR3 has 12 residues. The CDR3 loop reads CASSTSGYEQYF. The CDR3 DNA follows: TGTGCCAGCAGTACTAGCGGCTACGAGCAGTACTTC.

The CDR3 reads CASSSQGQDNNSPLHF. CDR3 nucleotides: TGCGCCAGCAGCTCTCAGGGACAGGACAATAATTCACCCCTCCACTTT. This chain joins TRBV5-1 and TRBJ1-6; 8 bases map to TRBD1. V lost 3 bases to trimming and J lost 5 bases; unmatched junction nucleotides: 7. Germline V gene sequence: CDR1 SGHRS, CDR2 YFSETQ. This CDR3 comprises 16 residues.

The rearrangement uses TRBV5-1 and TRBJ1-6; 9 bases line up with TRBD1. The V gene's germline CDR1 is SGHRS and CDR2 YFSETQ. V shed 4 bases and J 10 bases; nucleotides not matched to a gene: 12. The CDR3 length is 16 residues. CDR3 protein: CASSDRGAGDSSPLHF. The CDR3 DNA is TGCGCCAGCAGCGACAGGGGGGCAGGGGATTCGTCACCCCTCCACTTT.

The J gene is TRBJ2-4, the V gene TRBV2; the match to TRBD1 covers 8 bases. The J call is doubtful: the DNA matches TRBJ2-7 better. This CDR3 is built from 14 residues. Germline CDR1 is SNHLY and CDR2 is FYNNEI. The CDR3 is CASREQGQAYEQYF. The CDR3 DNA reads as TGTGCCAGCAGAGAGCAGGGACAGGCCTACGAGCAGTACTTC.

The rearrangement uses TRBV20-1 and TRBJ2-1, with unresolved D. In germline, CDR1 is DFQATT, CDR2 SNEGSKA (reference sequence). V was trimmed by 4 bases and J by 4 bases, leaving 8 bases between them. The CDR3 covers 12 residues. The CDR3 DNA is TGCAGTGCTATCGCCTGGTACAATGAGCAGTTCTTC. Its translation: CSAIAWYNEQFF.

CDR3 amino acids: CASSPRWGFTEAFF. The CDR3 coding sequence is TGCGCCAGCAGCCCCCGCTGGGGCTTCACTGAAGCTTTCTTT. The gene calls are TRBV5-1 and TRBJ1-1, with D possibly being TRBD1 (5 bases). The germline CDR1 and CDR2 sequences are SGHRS and YFSETQ. Trimming removed 4 bases from V and 4 bases from J, with 14 bases in between. This CDR3 region has 14 residues. The variable domain in full, with the rest retrieved from reference TRBV5-1 and TRBJ1-1, is KAGVTQTPRYLIKTRGQQVTLSCSPISGHRSVSWYQQTPGQGLQFLFEYFSETQRNKGNFPGRFSGRQFSNSRSEMNVSTLELGDSALYLCASSPRWGFTEAFFGQGTRLTVV.

The chain couples TRBV5-6 to TRBJ2-3, with no clear D. Germline CDR1 and CDR2: SGHDT and YYEEEE. V shed 4 bases and J shed 5 bases, with 11 bases lying between them. The CDR3 has 13 amino acids. The CDR3 sequence: CASSPPYRDTQYF. The CDR3 coding sequence is TGTGCCAGCAGCCCTCCCTACAGAGATACGCAGTATTTT.

This clonotype was picked up a small number of times. The chain recombines TRBV12-3 or TRBV12-4 with TRBJ2-4; D not resolved. With the DNA end fitting TRBJ2-5 better, the J assignment may be wrong. The CDR3 totals 13 residues. The DNA for the CDR3 is TGTGCCAGCAGTTTGGGTGTGAGAGAGACCCAGTACTTC. Amino acid sequence: CASSLGVRETQYF.

CDR3 region: CASSLTGREQFF. The CDR3 region has the DNA TGTGCCAGCAGCTTAACAGGGCGTGAGCAGTTCTTC. This chain links TRBV5-5 with TRBJ2-1; tentatively, D is TRBD1 (6 bases). The V gene's germline CDR1 is SGHKS and CDR2 YYEKEE (reference sequence). V lost 2 bases and J lost 9, with 9 bases in between. The CDR3 is made up of 12 amino acids. The complete variable domain, with remaining parts taken from reference TRBV5-5 and TRBJ2-1, reads DAGVTQSPTHLIKTRGQQVTLRCSPISGHKSVSWYQQVLGQGPQFIFQYYEKEERGRGNFPDRFSARQFPNYSSELNVNALLLGDSALYLCASSLTGREQFFGPGTRLTVL.

The chain couples TRBV6-5 to TRBJ1-1, with D uncertain. Per the germline V gene, CDR1 is MNHEY and CDR2 is SVGAGI. V lost 0 bases to trimming and J lost 7 bases, with 12 bases between them. This CDR3 region has 14 residues. The CDR3 DNA sequence: TGTGCCAGCAGTTACTCGAGAAACATAAATGAAGCTTTCTTT. Translated: CASSYSRNINEAFF.

This clonotype was counted ten times or more. J is TRBJ1-4 and V is TRBV20-1; weak D call: TRBD1 (5 bases). Germline values: CDR1 DFQATT, CDR2 SNEGSKA (reference sequence). V was shortened by 8 bases and J by 0 bases, with 10 bases between the two germline ends. The CDR3 spans 13 residues. CDR3 sequence reads: CSWTSATNEKLFF. CDR3 bases: TGCAGTTGGACATCTGCAACTAATGAAAAACTGTTTTTT.

This sequence joins TRBV6-6 and TRBJ1-2; the match to TRBD1 covers 7 bases. Germline V gene lookup returns CDR1 MNHNY and CDR2 SVGAGI (reference sequence). Trimming took 5 bases from V and 2 from J; bases not matched to a gene: 8. This CDR3 contains 15 residues. The CDR3 sequence: CASSPRQGFNYGYTF. The CDR3 DNA reads as TGTGCCAGCAGTCCGCGACAGGGTTTCAACTATGGCTACACCTTC.

On this clonotype itself: At one end, the junction sequence differs from germline, possibly due to a read error. This chain links TRBV24-1 with TRBJ2-6; D assignment may be TRBD1 or TRBD2 (5 bases each). The CDR3 sequence is 17 residues long. The V gene's germline CDR1 is KGHDR and CDR2 SFDVKD. The CDR3 protein is CATSPGTHDSGANVLTF. CDR3 coding DNA: TGTGCCACCAGTCCCGGGACCCACGACTCTGGGGCCAACGTCCTGACTTTT.

V and J are TRBV6-2 or TRBV6-3 and TRBJ2-4; 8 nucleotides line up with TRBD1. The CDR3 extends over 14 amino acids. CDR1 is MNHEY and CDR2 is SVGEGT in the germline V gene. V lost 7 bases, J lost 13 bases, and 15 bases stayed unmatched. The CDR3, as DNA: TGTGCCAGCACTCTACCTCCGGGACAGGAACAGCAGTACTTC. Its protein product is CASTLPPGQEQQYF.

The CDR3 DNA reads as TGTGCCAGCAACTTCCCCCAACGACCCTACGAGCAGTACTTC. Its translation is CASNFPQRPYEQYF. The rearrangement uses TRBV7-9 and TRBJ2-7; no clear D gene. The CDR3 is 14 residues long. V lost 7 bases and J 2 bases, leaving 15 bases between the germline ends. Germline assignment: CDR1 SEHNR and CDR2 FQNEAQ (reference sequence).

This chain joins TRBV9 and TRBJ2-3, with D unclear. Germline lookup yields CDR1 SGDLS and CDR2 YYNGEE. V lost 4 bases, J lost 2 bases, and 11 bases lay in between. The CDR3 runs 14 residues. CDR3 sequence reads: CASSIRMYTDTQYF. The CDR3 nucleotides read TGTGCCAGCAGCATCAGAATGTACACAGATACGCAGTATTTT.

This clonotype appeared a single time. The chain couples TRBV5-1 to TRBJ2-1, with 9 bases lining up with TRBD1. V lost 6 bases, J lost 9 bases, and 13 bases stayed unmatched. CDR3 size: 15 residues. Germline assignment: CDR1 SGHRS and CDR2 YFSETQ. The DNA of the CDR3 is TGCGCCAGCATCCCGAGGGACAGGGATTCTAGTGAGCAGTTCTTC. Its protein is CASIPRDRDSSEQFF.

The chain has TRBV6-2 or TRBV6-3 and TRBJ2-7, with D possibly being TRBD1 (6 bases). TRBJ2-1 matches the DNA end more closely, so the J call is doubtful. This CDR3 has 13 residues. Germline V CDR1 and CDR2: MNHEY, SVGEGT. CDR3: CASSDAPGTEQFF. The CDR3 DNA reads TGTGCCAGCAGCGATGCCCCCGGGACAGAGCAGTTCTTC.

This clonotype was seen a single time. V usage is TRBV9 and J usage is TRBJ2-5; TRBD1 matches 8 bases. The V segment lost 4 bases and the J segment 5 bases; nucleotides outside the gene matches: 13. Germline assignment: CDR1 SGDLS and CDR2 YYNGEE. The length of the CDR3 is 16 residues. CDR3 coding DNA: TGTGCCAGCAGCTACCGGACAGGGCAAAAAATGGAGACCCAGTACTTC. Amino acid sequence: CASSYRTGQKMETQYF. Looking up the rest from reference TRBV9 and TRBJ2-5 gives the full variable domain: DSGVTQTPKHLITATGQRVTLRCSPRSGDLSVYWYQQSLDQGLQFLIQYYNGEERAKGNILERFSAQQFPDLHSELNLSSLELGDSALYFCASSYRTGQKMETQYFGPGTRLLVL.

The chain couples TRBV4-3 to TRBJ2-2; 7 bases agree with TRBD2. Unmatched junction bases numbered 6, after V lost 1 base and J lost 1 base. Germline CDR1 reads LGHNA; CDR2 reads YSLEER. The CDR3 consists of 17 residues. CDR3: CASSQVGRGRNTGELFF. The DNA of the CDR3 is TGCGCCAGCAGCCAAGTTGGGCGGGGGAGGAACACCGGGGAGCTGTTTTTT.

At least ten counts were recorded for this clonotype. This chain connects TRBV27 to TRBJ2-1; 10 nucleotides align to TRBD1. CDR1 is MNHEY and CDR2 is SMNVEV in the germline V gene (reference sequence). This CDR3 is 13 amino acids long. With 4 bases clipped from V and 8 bases from J, the junction kept 2 bases outside the gene matches. The DNA for the CDR3 is TGTGCCAGCAGTTGGGACAGGGGCGATGAGCAGTTCTTC. It translates to CASSWDRGDEQFF.